Each of the 5 T cell receptor beta chains below was sequenced from the same sample in a study of beta chain features in type 1 diabetes. The isolated RNA, all of it, was reverse transcribed, so expressed TCRB transcripts were what got sequenced. The table came from immunoSEQ multiplex PCR; TCRdb's copy has only in-frame clones and leaves some out. The data show under 250,000 clones, 27% seen once. Sequenced: central memory CD4+ T cells from blood. The receptor source for this set is a young man in good health.

The chain has TRBV5-1 and TRBJ2-3; no firm D call. Germline assignment: CDR1 SGHRS and CDR2 YFSETQ. The CDR3 consists of 14 residues. Trimming shortened V by 1 base and J by 3 bases, and 9 bases separated the two germline ends. The CDR3 DNA sequence: TGCGCCAGCAGCTTGTTAGGGCCTACAGATACGCAGTATTTT. Translating gives CASSLLGPTDTQYF.

This chain joins TRBV29-1 and TRBJ2-5; D is possibly TRBD2 (5 bases). In germline, CDR1 is SQVTM, CDR2 ANQGSEA. This CDR3 contains 13 residues. With 7 bases removed from V and 5 bases from J, the gap between germline ends came to 17 bases. CDR3 region: CSAESLPGETQYF. CDR3 coding DNA: TGCAGCGCCGAGTCTCTCCCGGGGGAGACCCAGTACTTC.

The chain employs TRBV5-1 and TRBJ2-3; 7 bases match TRBD2. The CDR3 is 14 residues long. Germline CDR1 SGHRS, CDR2 YFSETQ. With 3 bases clipped from V and 4 bases from J, the junction kept 5 bases outside the gene matches. This chain's CDR3 is CASSSQAGADTQYF. The CDR3 nucleotides are TGCGCCAGCAGCTCACAGGCGGGGGCAGATACGCAGTATTTT. The complete variable domain, with remaining parts taken from reference TRBV5-1 and TRBJ2-3, reads KAGVTQTPRYLIKTRGQQVTLSCSPISGHRSVSWYQQTPGQGLQFLFEYFSETQRNKGNFPGRFSGRQFSNSRSEMNVSTLELGDSALYLCASSSQAGADTQYFGPGTRLTVL.

This clone turned up a few times. The chain combines TRBV4-1 with TRBJ2-3; D ambiguous. CDR1 is MGHRA and CDR2 is YSYEKL in the germline V gene. The V and J ends lost 1 base and 0 bases respectively, with 5 bases between them. This CDR3 has 14 amino acids. The CDR3 DNA sequence: TGCGCCAGCAGCCAAGGCAGGAGCACAGATACGCAGTATTTT. It translates to CASSQGRSTDTQYF.

This clone was observed a few times. The genes are TRBV7-2 and TRBJ2-1; no clear D. This CDR3 comprises 13 residues. Per germline, CDR1 SGHTA and CDR2 FQGNSA. V dropped 6 bases and J dropped 5 bases, with 11 bases sitting between them. CDR3 sequence (DNA): TGTGCCAGCAGTCGCAGCCAAAACAATGAGCAGTTCTTC. It encodes CASSRSQNNEQFF.